This T cell receptor beta chain was documented in a study of STAT5B mutations in CD4+ large granular lymphocyte leukemia. Clones were sequenced by immunoSEQ multiplex PCR, and TCRdb holds only the in-frame ones, with some missing. The sample has 25,000 to 35,000 clones, roughly 91% seen once; the top ten hold over 0.4%. Study results and caveats: Patient CD4-sorted repertoires stayed more clonal than healthy ones after leukemic-clone removal.

Buffy coats from healthy blood donors served as controls. The trim removed 2 bases at V and 1 base at J, leaving 14 bases unmatched. Germline CDR1 reads GTSNPN; CDR2 reads SVGIG (reference sequence). The CDR3 consists of 19 residues. Details on this clone: The antigen is undetermined.

The sequence derives from a human donor in good health. The sample consisted of CD4+ T cells from blood buffy coats. The rearrangement uses TRBV30 and TRBJ2-1; 10 nucleotides agree with TRBD2. CDR3 region: CAWSPLGLAGAWSYNEQFF. For the CDR3, the DNA is TGTGCCTGGAGTCCCTTAGGGCTAGCGGGAGCATGGTCCTACAATGAGCAGTTCTTC.